Listed below are T cell receptor beta chains from one sample, sequenced in a study of T cell responses to AZD1222 COVID-19 vaccine. Profiling relied on immunoSEQ multiplex PCR, and the TCRdb table lists in-frame clones only, not all of them. The table includes some 180,000 clones, nearly 95% detected once. The sample in question was peripheral blood, obtained 28 days after the second AZD1222 dose. The origin of the receptors is an adult who received the AZD1222 COVID-19 vaccine. CDR3s include the opening cysteine and the closing phenylalanine or tryptophan. The D gene is left open where the match is weak. Not every row has a clone size; where given, it reads once, few, many or a size class.

TRBV6-2/TRBV6-3	NA	TRBJ2-1	NA	TGTGCCAGCAGTTACTCCCCGGGGACCTACAATGAGCAGTTCTTC	CASSYSPGTYNEQFF
TRBV10-1	NA	TRBJ1-1	NA	TGCGCCAGCAGTGAGTCATGGGACACTGAAGCTTTCTTT	CASSESWDTEAFF
TRBV7-2	NA	TRBJ1-5	NA	TGTGCCAGCAGCCGGGGAAGGGACCCAAATCAGCCCCAGCATTTT	CASSRGRDPNQPQHF
TRBV12-3/TRBV12-4	NA	TRBJ2-7	NA	TGTGCCAGTTTGTCCTACGAGCAGTACTTC	CASLSYEQYF
TRBV6-5	NA	TRBJ1-4	NA	TGTGCCAGCAGTTACTCTATACAGGGAGGTACTGAAAAACTGTTTTTT	CASSYSIQGGTEKLFF
TRBV7-9	NA	TRBJ2-7	NA	TGTGCCAGCAGCTCACACAGACAGAAGCTCTACGAGCAGTACTTC	CASSSHRQKLYEQYF
TRBV7-9	NA	TRBJ1-2	TRBD1	TGTGCCAGCAGCTTCGAGACAGGGGGCGTCGGCTACACCTTC	CASSFETGGVGYTF
TRBV18	NA	TRBJ2-3	NA	TGTGCCAGCTCACCACTCCTCGTGGGGAGCACAGATACGCAGTATTTT	CASSPLLVGSTDTQYF
TRBV5-6	NA	TRBJ2-2	NA	TGTGCCAGCAGGAGGGGTACGAACACCGGGGAGCTGTTTTTT	CASRRGTNTGELFF
TRBV28	NA	TRBJ1-6	NA	TGTGCCAGCAGTCCGTCAGGAGAGGCCTATAATTCACCCCTCCACTTT	CASSPSGEAYNSPLHF
TRBV10-3	once	TRBJ1-4	NA	TGTGCCATCAGTGAGAGGGGAGGGAGTGAAAAACTGTTTTTT	CAISERGGSEKLFF
TRBV4-2	few	TRBJ2-1	NA	TGTGCCAGCAGCCAAGATGGGTCAATCAATGAGCAGTTCTTC	CASSQDGSINEQFF
TRBV3-1/TRBV3-2	NA	TRBJ2-2	NA	TGTGCCAGCAGCCCCGCGAGAGGGGCGGGCGGGGAGCTGTTTTTT	CASSPARGAGGELFF
TRBV9	NA	TRBJ1-3	NA	TGTGCCAGCAGCCCTCTCGGGGGCCAAATTTCCTCTGGAAACACCATATATTTT	CASSPLGGQISSGNTIYF
TRBV18	NA	TRBJ2-1	NA	TGTGCCAGCTCACCGCAGGAGGGCTCCTACAATGAGCAGTTCTTC	CASSPQEGSYNEQFF
TRBV6-5	NA	TRBJ2-7	TRBD1	TGTGCCAGCGCGGGACAGGGTATTTGGCCCTACGAGCAGTACTTC	CASAGQGIWPYEQYF
TRBV5-1	NA	TRBJ2-2	NA	TGCGCCAGCAGCGAGGGGGAGCGCACCGGGGAGCTGTTTTTT	CASSEGERTGELFF
TRBV27	NA	TRBJ2-6	NA	TGTGCCAGCAGTTTCGGACGTACTGGGGCCAACGTCCTGACTTTC	CASSFGRTGANVLTF
TRBV19	NA	TRBJ1-5	NA	TGTGCCAGTAGTGCCTCTCAGGGTTCGACCAGCAATCAGCCCCAGCATTTT	CASSASQGSTSNQPQHF
TRBV7-2	NA	TRBJ2-3	NA	TGTGCCAGCAGCTTAGTGGGGCAAGGGGGGATAACAGATACGCAGTATTTT	CASSLVGQGGITDTQYF
TRBV9	few	TRBJ2-7	TRBD2	TGTGCCAGCAGCGTAGGGGTGGGACTAGCGGTCGAGCAGTACTTC	CASSVGVGLAVEQYF
TRBV6-5	NA	TRBJ2-3	NA	TGTGCCAGCAGCCCCGGAGTAGGCACAGATACGCAGTATTTT	CASSPGVGTDTQYF
TRBV28	NA	TRBJ1-6	NA	TGTGCCAGCAGTTCCCCGACCGGTTATAATTCACCCCTCCACTTT	CASSSPTGYNSPLHF
TRBV5-5	NA	TRBJ2-7	NA	TGTGCCAGCAGCTTGGAGGGGCTGGGGGGATACGAGCAGTACTTC	CASSLEGLGGYEQYF
TRBV12-3/TRBV12-4	NA	TRBJ1-2	NA	TGTGCCAGCAGCCCCACCCCCCTCAATGGCTACACCTTC	CASSPTPLNGYTF
TRBV7-9	NA	TRBJ1-1	NA	TGTGCCAGCAGCTTAAGTTTAACACGGAACACTGAAGCTTTCTTT	CASSLSLTRNTEAFF
TRBV3-1/TRBV3-2	NA	TRBJ1-4	TRBD1	TGTGCCAGCAGCCAAGTTTCAGGGGGCAATGAAAAACTGTTTTTT	CASSQVSGGNEKLFF
TRBV6-2/TRBV6-3	NA	TRBJ2-2	NA	TGTGCCAGCAGTCGGGACGCGAACACCGGGGAGCTGTTTTTT	CASSRDANTGELFF
TRBV11-3	once	TRBJ2-1	TRBD1	TGTGCCAGCAGCGGCCCAACCGACAGGGGGCTATACAATGAGCAGTTCTTC	CASSGPTDRGLYNEQFF
TRBV19	NA	TRBJ1-2	NA	TGTGCCAGTAGTAACAACTATGGCTACACCTTC	CASSNNYGYTF
TRBV19	NA	TRBJ2-5	TRBD2	TGTGCCACCCGGACTAGCGGGGGGTCCGGGACCCAGTACTTC	CATRTSGGSGTQYF
TRBV28	NA	TRBJ2-2	TRBD1	TGTGCCAGCAGAACAGGGGGAGTTTATACCGGGGAGCTGTTTTTT	CASRTGGVYTGELFF
TRBV29-1	NA	TRBJ2-2	NA	TGCAGCGCCCTCTACTTCGGGGAGCTGTTTTTT	CSALYFGELFF
TRBV5-1	NA	TRBJ1-3	NA	TGCGCCAGCAGCTTGATCGGTAGCTTATCGTCTGGAAACACCATATATTTT	CASSLIGSLSSGNTIYF
TRBV5-4	NA	TRBJ2-7	NA	TGTGCCAGCAGCTTGGACCAAACGGGATACGAGCAGTACTTC	CASSLDQTGYEQYF
TRBV9	NA	TRBJ2-1	TRBD1	TGTGCCAGCAGCACGAGGGGGGACAGGTCCTACAATGAGCAGTTCTTC	CASSTRGDRSYNEQFF
TRBV7-3	NA	TRBJ1-1	NA	TGTGCCAGCAGCCCTAACGCGGGGTTAAGAAACACTGAAGCTTTCTTT	CASSPNAGLRNTEAFF
TRBV19	NA	TRBJ1-6	TRBD1	TGTGCCAGTGGAGGGGGCTTCTATAATTCACCCCTCCACTTT	CASGGGFYNSPLHF
TRBV7-9	NA	TRBJ1-2	TRBD1	TGTGCCAGCAGCTTAGACAGGGGACGGAGCTATGGCTACACCTTC	CASSLDRGRSYGYTF
TRBV6-5	NA	TRBJ2-7	TRBD1	TGTGCCAGCAGACGCGGGACAGGGAGTCAGTACTTC	CASRRGTGSQYF
TRBV30	NA	TRBJ1-1	NA	TGTGCCTGGACCCTGATGGGGACTGAAGCTTTCTTT	CAWTLMGTEAFF
TRBV7-2	NA	TRBJ1-2	NA	TGTGCCAGCAGCTTAGCTGCAGCTAACTATGGCTACACCTTC	CASSLAAANYGYTF
TRBV6-1	NA	TRBJ2-7	NA	TGTGCCAGCAGTGAAGCGTTTGACTCTTACTACGAGCAGTACTTC	CASSEAFDSYYEQYF
TRBV6-5	NA	TRBJ2-7	TRBD2	TGTGCCAGCAGTTCATGGCGGGAGGGGGCGGGGGAGCAGTACTTC	CASSSWREGAGEQYF
TRBV6-5	NA	TRBJ2-7	NA	TGTGCCACCCGGAGGGGGGAGGGCCCGTACGAGCAGTACTTC	CATRRGEGPYEQYF
TRBV5-5	NA	TRBJ1-4	NA	TGTGCCAGCAGCTTAACAGGGAATAATGAAAAACTGTTTTTT	CASSLTGNNEKLFF
TRBV20-1	few	TRBJ1-1	NA	TGCAGGAGAGACGGGAACACTGAAGCTTTCTTT	CRRDGNTEAFF
TRBV4-2	NA	TRBJ2-5	NA	TGTGCCAGCAGCACGTTCGGGAGCACACCACAAGAGACCCAGTACTTC	CASSTFGSTPQETQYF
TRBV6-5	NA	TRBJ1-4	TRBD1	TGTGTCACAGTGAGGGGACAGGGAAATGAAAAACTGTTTTTT	CVTVRGQGNEKLFF
TRBV6-5	NA	TRBJ1-2	TRBD1	TGTGCCAGCAGTTACTCGAATGCAGGGGGCGCCTATGGCTACACCTTC	CASSYSNAGGAYGYTF
TRBV2	NA	TRBJ1-1	NA	TGTGCCAGCAGTGCCCCTCTGAACACTGAAGCTTTCTTT	CASSAPLNTEAFF
TRBV25-1	NA	TRBJ1-6	NA	TGTGCCAGCTCGGCGGGCAATTCACCCCTCCACTTT	CASSAGNSPLHF